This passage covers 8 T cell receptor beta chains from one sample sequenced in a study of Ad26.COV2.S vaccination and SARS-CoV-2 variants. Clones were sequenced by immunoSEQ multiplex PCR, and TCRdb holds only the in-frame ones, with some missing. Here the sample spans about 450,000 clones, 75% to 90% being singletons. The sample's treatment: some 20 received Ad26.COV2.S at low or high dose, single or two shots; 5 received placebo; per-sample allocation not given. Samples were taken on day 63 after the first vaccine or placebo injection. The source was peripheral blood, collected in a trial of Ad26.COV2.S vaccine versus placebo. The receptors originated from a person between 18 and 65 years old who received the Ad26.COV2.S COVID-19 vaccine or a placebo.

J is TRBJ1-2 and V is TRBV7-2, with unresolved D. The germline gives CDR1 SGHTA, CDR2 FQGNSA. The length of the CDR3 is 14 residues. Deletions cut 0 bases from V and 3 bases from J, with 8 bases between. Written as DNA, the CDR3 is TGTGCCAGCAGCTTAGCGATGGGGTACTATGGCTACACCTTC. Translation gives CASSLAMGYYGYTF.

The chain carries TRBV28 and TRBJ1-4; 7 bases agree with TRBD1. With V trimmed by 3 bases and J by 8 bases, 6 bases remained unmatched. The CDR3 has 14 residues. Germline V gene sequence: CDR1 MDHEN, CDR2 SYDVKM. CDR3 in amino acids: CASSFQGGGEKLFF. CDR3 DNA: TGTGCCAGCAGTTTTCAGGGGGGAGGGGAAAAACTGTTTTTT. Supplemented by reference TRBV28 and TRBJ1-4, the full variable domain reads DVKVTQSSRYLVKRTGEKVFLECVQDMDHENMFWYRQDPGLGLRLIYFSYDVKMKEKGDIPEGYSVSREKKERFSLILESASTNQTSMYLCASSFQGGGEKLFFGSGTQLSVL.

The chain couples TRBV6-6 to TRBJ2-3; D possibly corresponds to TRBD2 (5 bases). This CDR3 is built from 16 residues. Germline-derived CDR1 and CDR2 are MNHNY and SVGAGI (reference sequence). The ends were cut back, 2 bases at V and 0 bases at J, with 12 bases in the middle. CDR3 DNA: TGTGCCAGCAGTTACCCCGCGGGCAGGAGCACAGATACGCAGTATTTT. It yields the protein CASSYPAGRSTDTQYF.

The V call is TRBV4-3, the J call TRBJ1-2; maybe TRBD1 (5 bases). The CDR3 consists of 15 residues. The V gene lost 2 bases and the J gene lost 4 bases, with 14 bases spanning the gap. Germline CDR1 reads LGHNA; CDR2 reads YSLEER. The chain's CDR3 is CASSQKSGRIYGYTF. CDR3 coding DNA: TGCGCCAGCAGCCAAAAATCGGGACGGATCTATGGCTACACCTTC.

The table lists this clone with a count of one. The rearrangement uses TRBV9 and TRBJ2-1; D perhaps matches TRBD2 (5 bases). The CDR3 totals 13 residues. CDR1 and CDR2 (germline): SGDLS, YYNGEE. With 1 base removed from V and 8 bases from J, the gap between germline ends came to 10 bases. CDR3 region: CASSVSQRHEQFF. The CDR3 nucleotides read TGTGCCAGCAGCGTAAGTCAGCGGCATGAGCAGTTCTTC. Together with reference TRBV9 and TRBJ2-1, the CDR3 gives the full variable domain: DSGVTQTPKHLITATGQRVTLRCSPRSGDLSVYWYQQSLDQGLQFLIQYYNGEERAKGNILERFSAQQFPDLHSELNLSSLELGDSALYFCASSVSQRHEQFFGPGTRLTVL.

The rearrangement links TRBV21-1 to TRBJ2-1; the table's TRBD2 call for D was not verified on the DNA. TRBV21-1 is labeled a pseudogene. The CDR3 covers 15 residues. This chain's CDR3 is CASSTGTSRLSEQFF. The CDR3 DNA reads TGTGCCAGCAGCACAGGGACTAGCCGCCTATCGGAGCAGTTCTTC.

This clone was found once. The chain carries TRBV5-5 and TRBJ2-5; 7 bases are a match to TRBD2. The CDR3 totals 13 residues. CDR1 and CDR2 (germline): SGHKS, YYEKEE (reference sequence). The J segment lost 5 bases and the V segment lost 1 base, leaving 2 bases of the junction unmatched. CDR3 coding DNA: TGTGCCAGCAGCTTGCGGGGGGTGGAGACCCAGTACTTC. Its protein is CASSLRGVETQYF.

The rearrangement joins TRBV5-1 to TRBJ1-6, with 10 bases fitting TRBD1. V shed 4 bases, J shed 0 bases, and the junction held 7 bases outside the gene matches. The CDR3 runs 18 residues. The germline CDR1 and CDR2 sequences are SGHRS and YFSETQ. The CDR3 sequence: CASSAMGQGSSYNSPLHF. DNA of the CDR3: TGCGCCAGCAGCGCCATGGGACAGGGGAGCTCCTATAATTCACCCCTCCACTTT.